The T cell receptor (beta chain) described here comes from a study of regulatory T cells in long-lasting Graves disease. Study context: By definition, persistent Graves' disease involved antithyroid drugs for over 5 years alongside positive TSH receptor antibodies.

This CDR3 is built from 15 residues. CDR1 and CDR2 (germline): MNHEY, SVGEGT. V lost 7 bases, J lost 4 bases, and 9 bases stayed unmatched. Arm-PCR with iRepertoire HTBI primers amplified the CDR3 regions for these TCR beta libraries. MiXCR was run by TCRdb on the multiplex PCR reads, yielding one entry per CDR3 protein. Of some 430,000 distinct CDR3 sequences listed, roughly 21% were seen once; the top ten hold around 7%. As to time point: persistent/refractory GD, antithyroid drugs over 5 years with positive TRAb. Making the TCR library involved RNA that had been extracted from PBMCs. As regards this clonotype: Its antigen is unidentified.

Study conclusions and caveats: Sampling was limited to peripheral blood rather than thyroid tissue. Relative to newly diagnosed Graves' patients, persistent ones had lower TCR diversity.

The chain couples TRBV6-2 or TRBV6-3 to TRBJ1-1, with TRBD1 matching over 10 bases. The clonotype was recovered from a female donor with Graves disease. This sample comprised peripheral blood mononuclear cells (PBMCs), obtained when the disease was refractory, from a patient treated with antithyroid drugs. The CDR3 loop reads CASNMRQGAVTEAFF. The CDR3 DNA sequence: TGTGCCAGCAACATGAGACAGGGGGCGGTCACTGAAGCTTTCTTT.